This T cell receptor (beta chain) was captured by sequencing in a study of long-term antiretroviral therapy in people with HIV. Study-wide context: A decade or so separates the oldest specimens from the later 2015 immediate-ART recommendation. Whole-study findings and limits: HIV repertoires spanned tighter CDR3 length ranges than controls did. Samples were collected from the mid-2000s to the late 2010s under possibly less effective ART regimens.

Treatment of all HIV participants took place in the United States. The germline V gene encodes CDR1 SEHNR and CDR2 FQNEAQ (reference sequence). V shed 2 bases and J shed 3 bases, with 16 bases lying between them. The CDR3 sequence is 16 residues long. For this clone: Its antigen is still unknown.

With survey level as its setting, the immunoSEQ assay was v3.0. The repertoire was sequenced with immunoSEQ multiplex PCR; TCRdb's copy has only in-frame clones and lacks some. This sample carries about 33,000 clones, approximately 97% of them seen once, and the ten largest clones take about 3%. The clonotype originates from a man aged 25-45 years with HIV. Sequenced here: unsorted PBMCs, sampled 6.9 years after starting antiretroviral therapy. The gene calls are TRBV7-9 and TRBJ1-1; D unresolved. The CDR3 coding sequence is TGTGCCAGCAGCTTATTTAGTTTCGGTGGCCACACTGAAGCTTTCTTT. Translating it yields CASSLFSFGGHTEAFF.